One sample yielded the 23 T cell receptor beta chains listed below, sequenced in a study of breast tumors, draining lymph nodes, adjacent tissues. TCRdb ran MiXCR on the multiplex PCR reads and lists one entry per CDR3 protein. The sample yields tens of thousands of distinct CDR3 sequences, approximately 63% seen once. The specimen was breast tumor tissue. The source of these receptors is a female donor with breast cancer. Some clones in this sample may be carry-over from other donors' samples.

The chain has TRBV29-1 and TRBJ1-4; D not resolved. Looked up from germline, CDR1 is SQVTM and CDR2 is ANQGSEA. Trimming took off 3 bases at V and 4 bases at J, with 3 bases between the two ends. This CDR3 contains 11 residues. CDR3 residues: CSVESNEKLFF. DNA for the CDR3: TGCAGCGTTGAGAGTAATGAAAAACTGTTTTTT.

This clonotype was seen repeatedly, ten times or more. One end of the junction fails to match germline, which may point to a read error. This sequence joins TRBV12-3 or TRBV12-4 and TRBJ2-5, with D unclear. CDR3 length: 13 amino acids. This CDR3 reads CASSRDLQEAQYF. DNA of the CDR3: TGTGCCAGCAGTCGCGACTTACAAGAGGCCCAGTACTTC.

The rearrangement uses TRBV7-2 and TRBJ2-3, with TRBD2 matching 13 bases. Trimming removed 0 bases from V and 4 bases from J; junction bases left unmatched: 7. Germline V gene data show CDR1 as SGHTA and CDR2 as FQGNSA. The CDR3 consists of 18 residues. For the CDR3, the DNA is TGTGCCAGCAGCTTAGCGCACCGGACTAGCGGGGGCGCAGATACGCAGTATTTT. This encodes CASSLAHRTSGGADTQYF.

As to this clonotype: Compared with germline, one end of the junction differs, possibly owing to a read error. This chain links TRBV11-2 with TRBJ2-7, with TRBD2 as a possible D gene (5 bases). CDR1 SGHAT and CDR2 FQNNGV come from the germline V gene. The CDR3 is 12 residues long. The CDR3 DNA is TGCGCCAGCAGCTTGAATAGCGACGAGCAGTACTTC. This codes for CASSLNSDEQYF.

V gene TRBV5-1 combines with J gene TRBJ1-3; the D is unclear. This CDR3 is built from 13 residues. Trimming removed 4 bases at V and 0 bases at J, with 5 bases between. Germline values: CDR1 SGHRS, CDR2 YFSETQ. The CDR3 bases are TGCGCCAGCAGCGCGGACTCTGGAAACACCATATATTTT. This gives the protein CASSADSGNTIYF.

This clonotype was observed once. This chain joins TRBV20-1 and TRBJ2-1, with 11 bases aligning to TRBD2. V lost 3 bases and J lost 8; bases outside the gene matches: 3. Germline loops: CDR1 DFQATT, CDR2 SNEGSKA (reference sequence). The CDR3 extends over 13 amino acids. The DNA of the CDR3 is TGCAGTGCTAGTACTAGCGGGAGTCATGAGCAGTTCTTC. Residues: CSASTSGSHEQFF.

The V gene is TRBV14, the J gene TRBJ2-7, with TRBD2 identical over 14 bases. V gave up 3 bases and J gave up 7 bases; unmatched junction bases: 8. The germline V gene has CDR1 SGHDN and CDR2 FVKESK. CDR3 length: 16 amino acids. This CDR3 reads CASSQYSGLAGEEQYF. In DNA form, the CDR3 reads TGTGCCAGCAGCCAGTACTCGGGACTAGCGGGAGAGGAGCAGTACTTC.

The table lists this clonotype with many counts. The chain has TRBV4-1 and TRBJ2-3; D is tentatively TRBD1 or TRBD2 (6 bases each). The V end was cut by 5 bases, the J end by 6 bases, with 18 bases between. The CDR3 covers 15 residues. CDR1 and CDR2 (germline): MGHRA, YSYEKL. The chain's CDR3 is CASSDKTGAGDTQYF. The CDR3 DNA reads as TGCGCCAGCAGCGATAAAACGGGGGCGGGCGATACGCAGTATTTT.

This clonotype appeared once. V gene TRBV19 combines with J gene TRBJ1-3; a possible D gene is TRBD1 (5 bases). V was clipped by 8 bases and J by 4 bases, with 18 bases between them. Germline CDR1 and CDR2: LNHDA and SQIVND (reference sequence). The CDR3 totals 15 residues. CDR3 in amino acids: CASARRGDSGNTIYF. CDR3 sequence (DNA): TGTGCCAGTGCTCGACGGGGGGACTCCGGAAACACCATATATTTT.

V usage is TRBV15 and J usage is TRBJ2-3; D is perhaps TRBD2 (5 bases). The germline gives CDR1 LNHNV, CDR2 YYDKDF (reference sequence). This CDR3 comprises 15 residues. Trimming removed 8 bases from V and 0 bases from J, with 15 bases in between. This chain's CDR3 is CATGSLEGSTDTQYF. The CDR3 DNA is TGTGCCACCGGGTCTCTTGAGGGTAGCACAGATACGCAGTATTTT.

The chain recombines TRBV28 with TRBJ1-2, with 7 bases that match TRBD1. The J segment lost 4 bases and the V segment lost 6 bases, leaving 8 bases of the junction unmatched. CDR3 length: 14 residues. Germline loops: CDR1 MDHEN, CDR2 SYDVKM. CDR3 sequence: CASSPPWDSYGYTF. The CDR3 nucleotides are TGTGCCAGCAGCCCACCTTGGGACAGCTATGGCTACACCTTC.

V gene TRBV7-9 combines with J gene TRBJ2-7; TRBD2 agrees at 8 bases. CDR1 is SEHNR, CDR2 FQNEAQ, per germline (reference sequence). With 5 bases clipped from V and 7 bases from J, the junction kept 4 bases outside the gene matches. The CDR3 totals 12 residues. The CDR3 protein is CASSRPGGEQYF. The CDR3 DNA follows: TGTGCCAGCAGCCGGCCGGGAGGGGAGCAGTACTTC.

The gene calls are TRBV14 and TRBJ1-2, with a weak D call TRBD1 (6 bases). The V end was cut by 3 bases, the J end by 8 bases, with 16 bases between. The length of the CDR3 is 14 residues. From germline, CDR1 is SGHDN and CDR2 FVKESK. Here the CDR3 reads CASSHVGQFTGYTF. As DNA, the CDR3 is TGTGCCAGCAGCCACGTGGGACAATTTACCGGCTACACCTTC.

This clonotype appeared many times. This chain joins TRBV11-2 and TRBJ1-2; D possibly corresponds to TRBD1 (6 bases). Deletions cut 5 bases from V and 6 bases from J, with 16 bases between. Germline V CDR1 and CDR2: SGHAT, FQNNGV. CDR3 size: 14 residues. The CDR3 is CASSPTGLRNGYTF. The CDR3 DNA sequence: TGTGCCAGCAGCCCCACAGGGTTACGTAATGGCTACACCTTC.

This clonotype was detected ten times or more. A read error may explain this, as a much larger clone is one base away. The chain recombines TRBV6-5 with TRBJ2-7, with D unresolved. There are 14 residues in the CDR3. Germline V CDR1 and CDR2: MNHEY, SVGAGI. The ends were cut back, 5 bases at V and 2 bases at J, with 13 bases in the middle. CDR3 sequence reads: CASSLLTRAYEQYF. The CDR3 coding sequence is TGTGCCAGCAGTCTCCTGACAAGGGCCTACGAGCAGTACTTC.

Comment on this clonotype: A read error may produce the germline difference seen at one junction end. V and J are TRBV14 and TRBJ1-6; D is possibly TRBD1 (5 bases). Germline V gene sequence: CDR1 SGHDN, CDR2 FVKESK. This CDR3 has 17 amino acids. In nucleotides, the CDR3 is TGTGCCAGCAGCAAAGAGGGGAGGAGCTCCTATAATTCACCCCTCCACTTT. Protein product: CASSKEGRSSYNSPLHF.

The chain combines TRBV7-2 with TRBJ1-2; possibly TRBD1 for D (5 bases). V was cut by 1 base and J by 7 bases, with 13 bases left in between. The CDR3 is 14 amino acids. Germline V gene sequence: CDR1 SGHTA, CDR2 FQGNSA. Written as DNA, the CDR3 is TGTGCCAGCAGCTTAGACAGCTCTAGGGGTGGCTACACCTTC. It codes for CASSLDSSRGGYTF.

This clonotype appeared once. The chain carries TRBV9 and TRBJ1-4, with D possibly TRBD1 on 5 matching bases. V shed 4 bases and J shed 3 bases, with 19 bases lying between them. Germline-derived CDR1 and CDR2 are SGDLS and YYNGEE. CDR3 length equals 17 residues. DNA of the CDR3: TGTGCCAGCAGCCATACTCTGGGGGGTACGGCTAATGAAAAACTGTTTTTT. This translates into CASSHTLGGTANEKLFF.

Notes on this clonotype: This may arise from a read error, as a much more abundant clone is one base away. The J gene is TRBJ2-7, the V gene TRBV5-6; 9 nucleotides align to TRBD1. J lost 2 bases, V lost 4 bases, and 4 bases had no gene match. This CDR3 comprises 14 residues. The V gene's germline CDR1 is SGHDT and CDR2 YYEEEE. Here the CDR3 reads CASSGDRAAYEQYF. CDR3 DNA: TGTGCCAGCAGCGGGGACAGGGCCGCCTACGAGCAGTACTTC.

This clonotype was counted a single time. The CDR3 sequence is CASSSGQGSNEQFF. DNA for the CDR3: TGCGCCAGCAGCTCCGGTCAGGGTTCAAATGAGCAGTTCTTC. V usage is TRBV5-1 and J usage is TRBJ2-1, with D tentatively TRBD1 (5 bases). V lost 3 bases and J lost 7, with 14 bases in between. The germline V gene encodes CDR1 SGHRS and CDR2 YFSETQ. This CDR3 has 14 amino acids.

This chain connects TRBV7-9 to TRBJ2-6; 10 bases align to TRBD1. After removal of 5 bases from V and 1 base from J, the junction contained 2 bases not matched to a gene. CDR1 and CDR2 (germline): SEHNR, FQNEAQ (reference sequence). The CDR3 has 16 residues. The chain's CDR3 is CASSPDRGSGANVLTF. CDR3 sequence (DNA): TGTGCCAGCAGCCCGGACAGGGGGTCTGGGGCCAACGTCCTGACTTTC. Combining the CDR3 with reference TRBV7-9 and TRBJ2-6 gives the whole variable domain DTGVSQNPRHKITKRGQNVTFRCDPISEHNRLYWYRQTLGQGPEFLTYFQNEAQLEKSRLLSDRFSAERPKGSFSTLEIQRTEQGDSAMYLCASSPDRGSGANVLTFGAGSRLTVL.

The V and J genes are TRBV5-8 and TRBJ1-1; D remains unclear. There are 14 residues in the CDR3. With 3 bases removed from V and 1 base from J, the gap between germline ends came to 10 bases. Germline V lookup: CDR1 SGHTS, CDR2 YDEGEE. CDR3 protein: CASSYVGPNTEAFF. The CDR3 nucleotides read TGTGCCAGCAGCTATGTGGGCCCGAACACTGAAGCTTTCTTT.

The chain carries TRBV7-2 and TRBJ1-6, with 9 bases fitting TRBD1. With 1 base clipped from V and 7 bases from J, the junction kept 2 bases outside the gene matches. Germline CDR1 and CDR2: SGHTA and FQGNSA. CDR3 length: 15 residues. CDR3 region: CASSLEGTGNSPLHF. The CDR3 region has the DNA TGTGCCAGCAGCTTAGAAGGGACAGGGAATTCACCCCTCCACTTT.